These T cell receptor beta chains were read from a single sample in a study of blood T cells in healthy people across ages. Using its own MiXCR run on the 5' RACE reads, TCRdb lists one record per CDR3 protein. The data show approximately 810,000 distinct CDR3 sequences, about 30% seen once. The specimen was blood. The receptor set was obtained from a woman of 80 years or more in good health. Both conserved end residues are part of each CDR3. Fields, in order: CDR3 length, D gene, V gene, J gene, clone size, CDR3 DNA, CDR3 protein. A D gene is named only where the DNA matches it firmly. Some rows mark clone size as missing; the rest say once, few, many or name a class of expanded clone.

CDR3 length: 16; D gene: TRBD1; V gene: TRBV7-9; J gene: TRBJ2-5; clone size: many; CDR3 DNA: TGTGCCAGCAGCTCCGGGACAGGGGGTTCCCAAGAGACCCAGTACTTC; CDR3 protein: CASSSGTGGSQETQYF
CDR3 length: 15; D gene: -; V gene: TRBV5-1; J gene: TRBJ2-1; clone size: many; CDR3 DNA: TGCGCCAGCACAACAACGGGGAGCTCCTACAATGAGCAGTTCTTC; CDR3 protein: CASTTTGSSYNEQFF
CDR3 length: 14; D gene: TRBD2; V gene: TRBV4-1; J gene: TRBJ2-7; clone size: -; CDR3 DNA: TGCGCCAGCAGCCAAGAAGCGGGACCCTACGAGCAGTACTTC; CDR3 protein: CASSQEAGPYEQYF
CDR3 length: 15; D gene: -; V gene: TRBV20-1; J gene: TRBJ2-3; clone size: many; CDR3 DNA: TGCAGTGCTAGAGAAGCTAGAAGATCGACAGATACGCAGTATTTT; CDR3 protein: CSAREARRSTDTQYF
CDR3 length: 15; D gene: TRBD2; V gene: TRBV12-3/TRBV12-4; J gene: TRBJ2-3; clone size: -; CDR3 DNA: TGTGCCAGCAGTTTGCGGGGGGCGCTCACAGATACGGAATATTTT; CDR3 protein: CASSLRGALTDTEYF
CDR3 length: 15; D gene: TRBD2; V gene: TRBV7-2; J gene: TRBJ2-3; clone size: -; CDR3 DNA: TGTGCCAGCAGCTTGAGGCGGGGGAGCACAGATACGCTGTATTTT; CDR3 protein: CASSLRRGSTDTLYF
CDR3 length: 15; D gene: -; V gene: TRBV5-4; J gene: TRBJ2-7; clone size: many; CDR3 DNA: TGTGCCAGCAGCTTGGATGCAGGGGGGACCTACGAGCAGTACTTC; CDR3 protein: CASSLDAGGTYEQYF
CDR3 length: 14; D gene: -; V gene: TRBV27; J gene: TRBJ2-2; clone size: many; CDR3 DNA: TGTGCCAGCAGGGGGAATCCGGTGGCCGGGGAGCTGTTTTTT; CDR3 protein: CASRGNPVAGELFF
CDR3 length: 14; D gene: -; V gene: TRBV6-2/TRBV6-3; J gene: TRBJ1-2; clone size: many; CDR3 DNA: TGTGCCAGCAGTTACTCATGGGGCCTCTATGGCTACACCTTC; CDR3 protein: CASSYSWGLYGYTF
CDR3 length: 13; D gene: -; V gene: TRBV5-4; J gene: TRBJ2-7; clone size: few; CDR3 DNA: TGTGCCAGCAGCTTGCCCGGGCTCTACGAGCAGTACTTC; CDR3 protein: CASSLPGLYEQYF
CDR3 length: 17; D gene: -; V gene: TRBV27; J gene: TRBJ2-7; clone size: many; CDR3 DNA: TGTGCCAGCAGTACGACAACCGGGACCTGGTTCCCCTACGAGCAGTACTTC; CDR3 protein: CASSTTTGTWFPYEQYF
CDR3 length: 15; D gene: -; V gene: TRBV20-1; J gene: TRBJ2-5; clone size: many; CDR3 DNA: TGCAGTGCTACTACTAACCGGGACCCAAGGGAGACCCAGTACTTC; CDR3 protein: CSATTNRDPRETQYF
CDR3 length: 15; D gene: TRBD2; V gene: TRBV5-1; J gene: TRBJ2-3; clone size: many; CDR3 DNA: TGCGCCAGCAGCTTGGCGACTAGCGGAATGGATACGCAGTATTTT; CDR3 protein: CASSLATSGMDTQYF
CDR3 length: 14; D gene: -; V gene: TRBV20-1; J gene: TRBJ1-5; clone size: -; CDR3 DNA: TGCAGTGCTAGAGATCCTTTTTCAAGTCAGCCCCAGCATTTT; CDR3 protein: CSARDPFSSQPQHF
CDR3 length: 15; D gene: TRBD2; V gene: TRBV9; J gene: TRBJ2-1; clone size: many; CDR3 DNA: TGTGCCAGCAGCCCATCTAGCGGAGGGTGGAGTGAGCAGTTCTTC; CDR3 protein: CASSPSSGGWSEQFF
CDR3 length: 16; D gene: TRBD2; V gene: TRBV3-1; J gene: TRBJ2-1; clone size: many; CDR3 DNA: TGTGCCAGCAGCCAAGCGGGACTAGCGGGGCTCAATGAGCAGTTCTTC; CDR3 protein: CASSQAGLAGLNEQFF
CDR3 length: 15; D gene: -; V gene: TRBV7-2; J gene: TRBJ2-2; clone size: -; CDR3 DNA: TGTGCCAGCAGCTTGACCTGGGGAAACACCGGGGAGCTGTTTTTT; CDR3 protein: CASSLTWGNTGELFF
CDR3 length: 13; D gene: -; V gene: TRBV30; J gene: TRBJ1-2; clone size: -; CDR3 DNA: TGTGCCTGGAGTGGACTGGGACACTATGGCTACACCTTC; CDR3 protein: CAWSGLGHYGYTF
CDR3 length: 14; D gene: TRBD1; V gene: TRBV27; J gene: TRBJ1-2; clone size: few; CDR3 DNA: TGTGCCAGCAAACTCGGACAGGGCTACTATGGCTACACCTTC; CDR3 protein: CASKLGQGYYGYTF
CDR3 length: 14; D gene: -; V gene: TRBV19; J gene: TRBJ1-2; clone size: -; CDR3 DNA: TGTGCCAGTAGTATCTCGGACGGAAACTATGGCTACACCTTC; CDR3 protein: CASSISDGNYGYTF
CDR3 length: 15; D gene: -; V gene: TRBV9; J gene: TRBJ1-6; clone size: few; CDR3 DNA: TGTGCCAGCAGCGTAGGCGGGGACGGAAATTCACCCCTCCACTTT; CDR3 protein: CASSVGGDGNSPLHF
CDR3 length: 18; D gene: TRBD2; V gene: TRBV27; J gene: TRBJ2-3; clone size: few; CDR3 DNA: TGTGCCAGCACCAGGTTGCGGAGCGGGGATACGATCACAGATACGCAGTATTTT; CDR3 protein: CASTRLRSGDTITDTQYF
CDR3 length: 14; D gene: -; V gene: TRBV6-6; J gene: TRBJ2-5; clone size: many; CDR3 DNA: TGTGCCAGCAGGATAACAGGGTCCAAAGGGACCCAGTACTTC; CDR3 protein: CASRITGSKGTQYF
CDR3 length: 12; D gene: -; V gene: TRBV7-9; J gene: TRBJ1-4; clone size: few; CDR3 DNA: TGTGCCAGCAGCCCAGACAGTGAAAAACTGTTTTTT; CDR3 protein: CASSPDSEKLFF
CDR3 length: 14; D gene: TRBD2; V gene: TRBV20-1; J gene: TRBJ2-2; clone size: few; CDR3 DNA: TGCAGTGCCAGAAGCGGGGGGGCGGACGGGGAGCTGTTTTTT; CDR3 protein: CSARSGGADGELFF
CDR3 length: 15; D gene: -; V gene: TRBV18; J gene: TRBJ2-5; clone size: few; CDR3 DNA: TGTGCCAGCTCACCGCCGAACCCAGCAGGAGAGACCCAGTACTTC; CDR3 protein: CASSPPNPAGETQYF
CDR3 length: 14; D gene: TRBD1; V gene: TRBV9; J gene: TRBJ1-2; clone size: few; CDR3 DNA: TGTGCCAGCAGCGCAGTACAGGGGGAACAGGGCTACACCTTC; CDR3 protein: CASSAVQGEQGYTF
CDR3 length: 15; D gene: TRBD1; V gene: TRBV7-2; J gene: TRBJ1-2; clone size: many; CDR3 DNA: TGTGCCAGCAGCAAAGACAGGGGGCGAAACTATGGCTACACCTTC; CDR3 protein: CASSKDRGRNYGYTF
CDR3 length: 12; D gene: TRBD1; V gene: TRBV20-1; J gene: TRBJ2-2; clone size: few; CDR3 DNA: TGCAGTGCTCGACAGGGGAGCGGGGAGCTGTTTTTT; CDR3 protein: CSARQGSGELFF